The source of this TCR beta chain is a study of control samples from healthy donors and cancer patients. Assay used: immunoSEQ multiplex PCR; TCRdb lists only in-frame clones, some missing. The data hold 150,000 or so clones, with 93% observed a single time. The germline V gene encodes CDR1 LGHNA and CDR2 YSLEER. The ends were cut back, 4 bases at V and 2 bases at J, with 11 bases in the middle. The CDR3 is made up of 15 amino acids. The sequence came from a man aged 18 to 35 in good health. Input material: blood. The chain joins TRBV4-3 to TRBJ2-2, with D uncertain. CDR3 amino acids: CASSPFAGNTGELFF. The CDR3 coding sequence is TGCGCCAGCAGCCCCTTCGCAGGAAACACCGGGGAGCTGTTTTTT.